Shown below are 9 T cell receptor beta chains from a single sample sequenced in a study of blood T cell repertoires in COVID-19 (dated by TCRdb to between 2020 and 2021). Libraries were built with the immunoSEQ multiplex PCR assay. TCRdb provides this immuneACCESS table in a form limited to in-frame rearrangements. Some clones are lacking; in checked studies, under half of them reflect an unresolved V gene, and why the rest are absent is not known. The sample data list under 250,000 clones, and 84% of these were observed just once. The ten top clones hold around 3.1% of the sample. The sequenced sample consisted of peripheral blood. These receptors were taken from a woman younger than 45 who had recovered from COVID-19.

In its sample, this clone was seen once. The genes are TRBV12-5 and TRBJ1-5, with D tentatively TRBD1 (6 bases). The CDR3 is 15 amino acids. Germline values: CDR1 LGHNT, CDR2 FRNRAP. Trimming shortened V by 4 bases and J by 4 bases, and 14 bases separated the two germline ends. The CDR3, as DNA: TGTGCTAGTGGTTGGGGGCAGGGACTAAATCAGCCCCAGCATTTT. Translation: CASGWGQGLNQPQHF.

The chain recombines TRBV5-1 with TRBJ1-6; 7 nucleotides agree with TRBD1. V shed 3 bases and J 7 bases; nucleotides not matched to a gene: 4. The CDR3 contains 14 residues. Germline CDR1 SGHRS, CDR2 YFSETQ. The CDR3 DNA reads as TGCGCCAGCAGCTCCAGGGGGTGGAATTCACCCCTCCACTTT. This encodes CASSSRGWNSPLHF.

This sequence joins TRBV9 and TRBJ2-1; 7 bases are a match to TRBD2. The J segment lost 5 bases and the V segment lost 3 bases, leaving 17 bases of the junction unmatched. This CDR3 is 18 amino acids long. CDR1 and CDR2 (germline): SGDLS, YYNGEE. The CDR3 sequence is CASSAGGGRRSFDNEQFF. The CDR3 bases are TGTGCCAGCAGCGCTGGGGGAGGGCGGAGGAGTTTCGACAATGAGCAGTTCTTC. The full variable domain, with the rest looked up from reference TRBV9 and TRBJ2-1, is DSGVTQTPKHLITATGQRVTLRCSPRSGDLSVYWYQQSLDQGLQFLIQYYNGEERAKGNILERFSAQQFPDLHSELNLSSLELGDSALYFCASSAGGGRRSFDNEQFFGPGTRLTVL.

The chain links TRBV2 to TRBJ1-4; 8 bases align to TRBD1. Per germline, CDR1 SNHLY and CDR2 FYNNEI. The CDR3 contains 16 residues. J was trimmed by 7 bases and V by 1 base; bases with no gene match: 8. CDR3 sequence reads: CASSEVRGQGTEKLFF. The CDR3 DNA follows: TGTGCCAGCAGTGAAGTCAGGGGGCAGGGGACTGAAAAACTGTTTTTT.

This chain joins TRBV6-5 and TRBJ2-4; TRBD2 is a possible D gene (5 bases). There are 14 residues in the CDR3. V was shortened by 2 bases and J by 0 bases, with 5 bases between the two germline ends. Germline lookup yields CDR1 MNHEY and CDR2 SVGAGI. This CDR3 is CASSYGLAKNIQYF. The CDR3 DNA reads as TGTGCCAGCAGTTACGGACTAGCCAAAAACATTCAGTACTTC.

The CDR3 DNA is TGTGCCAGCAGCCCCGCCGGGGGAGAGACCCAGTACTTC. Protein sequence: CASSPAGGETQYF. This chain uses TRBV9 with TRBJ2-5; D is perhaps TRBD2 (6 bases). There are 13 residues in the CDR3. The V and J ends lost 4 bases and 4 bases respectively, with 11 bases between them. Looked up from germline, CDR1 is SGDLS and CDR2 is YYNGEE. Drawing the rest from reference TRBV9 and TRBJ2-5, the complete variable domain is DSGVTQTPKHLITATGQRVTLRCSPRSGDLSVYWYQQSLDQGLQFLIQYYNGEERAKGNILERFSAQQFPDLHSELNLSSLELGDSALYFCASSPAGGETQYFGPGTRLLVL.

The chain joins TRBV29-1 to TRBJ2-7; tentative D call: TRBD1 (7 bases). V gave up 6 bases and J gave up 3 bases, with 15 bases separating them. Germline CDR1 reads SQVTM; CDR2 reads ANQGSEA. CDR3 size: 13 residues. The CDR3 region has the DNA TGCAGCGTCGCCCAGGGGGGCTACTACGAGCAGTACTTC. Translation gives CSVAQGGYYEQYF.

This chain connects TRBV27 to TRBJ2-7; 7 positions agree with TRBD1. The junction had 7 bases not matched to a gene; V was cut back by 5 bases and J by 0 bases. Germline lookup yields CDR1 MNHEY and CDR2 SMNVEV (reference sequence). This CDR3 spans 15 amino acids. Written as DNA, the CDR3 is TGTGCCAGCAGTCCCCTGGGACAGACCTCCTACGAGCAGTACTTC. As protein: CASSPLGQTSYEQYF.

The V gene is TRBV28, the J gene TRBJ2-7; TRBD1 might be the D (5 bases). Germline CDR1 is MDHEN and CDR2 is SYDVKM. V lost 6 bases and J 5 bases, leaving 14 bases between the germline ends. CDR3 size: 13 residues. CDR3: CASSLQENHEQYF. In nucleotides, the CDR3 is TGTGCCAGCAGCTTACAGGAAAACCACGAGCAGTACTTC.